Listed below are T cell receptor beta chains from one sample, sequenced in a study of T-cell reconstitution after alpha-beta-depleted transplantation in children. TCRdb re-called the PCR reads through MiXCR, storing one row per CDR3 protein. The table lists over 70,000 distinct CDR3 sequences, over 9% of them singletons, with about 15% in the top ten. The sequenced sample was PBMCs from the stem cell graft donor, obtained from the stem cell graft. The source of these receptors is a human donor who donated a stem cell graft to a child with inherited bone marrow failure. Each CDR3 is given with its conserved first and last residue. The order of the fields is J gene, D gene, clone size, V gene, CDR3 protein, CDR3 DNA. A D gene is named only where the DNA matches it firmly. Clone size is stated in some rows and not others, as once, few, many or a class when expanded.

TRBJ1-1,-,many,TRBV9,CASREVNTEAFF,TGTGCCAGCCGCGAGGTGAACACTGAAGCTTTCTTT
TRBJ1-2,-,-,TRBV7-2,CASSRRDQGVNYGYTF,TGTGCCAGCAGCCGGCGTGATCAGGGCGTAAACTATGGCTACACCTTC
TRBJ1-4,-,many,TRBV12-3/TRBV12-4,CASTLGATNEKLFF,TGTGCCAGCACCTTGGGGGCAACTAATGAAAAACTGTTTTTT
TRBJ1-5,TRBD1,many,TRBV20-1,CSARDRHRGSQPQHF,TGCAGTGCTAGAGATAGGCACAGGGGGAGTCAGCCCCAGCATTTT
TRBJ2-2,-,-,TRBV7-6,CASSLGSGENTGELFF,TGTGCCAGCAGCTTAGGAAGCGGAGAGAACACCGGGGAGCTGTTTTTT
TRBJ2-1,-,many,TRBV20-1,CSALDRLRGVHEQFF,TGCAGTGCGCTGGACCGACTACGGGGCGTACATGAGCAGTTCTTC
TRBJ1-4,-,many,TRBV20-1,CSASGGFGEKLFF,TGCAGTGCTAGTGGTGGGTTTGGTGAAAAACTGTTTTTT
TRBJ1-5,-,-,TRBV7-2,CASSEGPNQPQHF,TGTGCCAGCAGCGAGGGACCCAATCAGCCCCAGCATTTT
TRBJ2-7,TRBD2,many,TRBV28,CASLPGLAGGSSYEQYF,TGTGCCAGCCTCCCGGGACTAGCGGGAGGGAGCTCCTACGAGCAGTACTTC
TRBJ2-1,TRBD2,many,TRBV5-1,CASSLGLAEEQFF,TGCGCCAGCAGCCTCGGACTAGCGGAAGAGCAGTTCTTC
TRBJ1-5,-,many,TRBV5-1,CASSLGDNLHSNQPQHF,TGCGCCAGCAGCTTGGGTGACAACCTTCATAGCAATCAGCCCCAGCATTTT
TRBJ2-7,-,many,TRBV12-3/TRBV12-4,CASSLVGGFIPYEQYF,TGTGCCAGCAGTTTAGTTGGGGGATTCATACCCTACGAGCAGTACTTC
TRBJ2-2,-,many,TRBV2,CASTPYRAAGELFF,TGTGCCAGCACCCCGTACAGGGCGGCCGGGGAGCTGTTTTTT
TRBJ1-2,-,few,TRBV20-1,CSASPPGPYGYTF,TGCAGTGCCAGCCCACCGGGACCCTATGGCTACACCTTC
TRBJ1-6,-,many,TRBV3-1,CASSHRTATNSPLHF,TGTGCCAGCAGCCACCGGACAGCGACAAATTCACCCCTCCACTTT
TRBJ1-4,-,many,TRBV7-3,CASSLILGGKLFF,TGTGCCAGCAGCTTAATTTTAGGTGGAAAACTGTTTTTT
TRBJ1-2,-,many,TRBV12-3/TRBV12-4,CASSRRRGVDGYTF,TGTGCCAGCAGTCGGCGGAGGGGCGTTGATGGCTACACCTTC
TRBJ2-3,-,many,TRBV5-1,CASSLADNTDTQYF,TGCGCCAGCAGCTTGGCAGACAACACAGATACGCAGTATTTT
TRBJ2-3,-,many,TRBV7-8,CASNNGGDTQYF,TGTGCCAGCAACAATGGGGGAGATACGCAGTATTTT
TRBJ1-1,-,many,TRBV5-4,CASSLTGTEAFF,TGTGCCAGCAGCTTGACTGGCACTGAAGCTTTCTTT
TRBJ2-1,-,few,TRBV5-1,CASSLDGSAGNEQFF,TGCGCCAGCAGCTTGGACGGGTCAGCCGGCAATGAGCAGTTCTTC
TRBJ1-2,-,many,TRBV5-1,CASSPEGRGATNYGYTF,TGCGCCAGCAGCCCGGAAGGCAGGGGAGCCACTAACTATGGCTACACCTTC